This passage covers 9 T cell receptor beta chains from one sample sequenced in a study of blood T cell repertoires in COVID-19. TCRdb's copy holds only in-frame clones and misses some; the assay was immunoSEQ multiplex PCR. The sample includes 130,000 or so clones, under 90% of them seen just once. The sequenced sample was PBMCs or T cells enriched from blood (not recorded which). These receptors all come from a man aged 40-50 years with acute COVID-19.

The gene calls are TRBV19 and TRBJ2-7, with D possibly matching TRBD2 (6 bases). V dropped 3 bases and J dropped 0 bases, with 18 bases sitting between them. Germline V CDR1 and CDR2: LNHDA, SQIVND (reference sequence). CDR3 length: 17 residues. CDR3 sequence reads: CASSMELASALSYEQYF. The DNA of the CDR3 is TGTGCCAGTAGTATGGAATTGGCTAGCGCCCTCTCCTACGAGCAGTACTTC. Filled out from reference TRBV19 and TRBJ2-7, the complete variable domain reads DGGITQSPKYLFRKEGQNVTLSCEQNLNHDAMYWYRQDPGQGLRLIYYSQIVNDFQKGDIAEGYSVSREKKESFPLTVTSAQKNPTAFYLCASSMELASALSYEQYFGPGTRLTVT.

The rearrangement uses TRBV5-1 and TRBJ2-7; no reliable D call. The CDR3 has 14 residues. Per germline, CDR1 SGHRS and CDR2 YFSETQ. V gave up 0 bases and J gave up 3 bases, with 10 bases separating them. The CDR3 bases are TGCGCCAGCAGCTTGGATGCCACTGTCTACGAGCAGTACTTC. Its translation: CASSLDATVYEQYF.

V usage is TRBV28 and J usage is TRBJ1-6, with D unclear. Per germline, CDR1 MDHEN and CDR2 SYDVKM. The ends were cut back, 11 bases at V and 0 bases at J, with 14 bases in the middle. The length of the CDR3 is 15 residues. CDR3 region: CAGNRASSYNSPLHF. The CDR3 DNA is TGTGCCGGTAACAGAGCCAGCTCCTATAATTCACCCCTCCACTTT.

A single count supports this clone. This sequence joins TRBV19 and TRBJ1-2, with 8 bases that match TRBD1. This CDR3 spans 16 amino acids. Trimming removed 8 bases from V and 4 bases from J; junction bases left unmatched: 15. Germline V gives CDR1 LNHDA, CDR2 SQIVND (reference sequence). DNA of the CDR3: TGTGCCAGTGGACCGAGAATGGGGCAGGGGGCCTATGGCTACACCTTC. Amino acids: CASGPRMGQGAYGYTF.

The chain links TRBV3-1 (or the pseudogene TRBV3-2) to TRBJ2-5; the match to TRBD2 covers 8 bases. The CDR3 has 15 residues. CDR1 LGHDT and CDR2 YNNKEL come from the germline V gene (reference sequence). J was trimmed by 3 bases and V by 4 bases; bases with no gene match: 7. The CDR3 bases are TGTGCCAGCAGCCCCTCGGGGGGGGGTAAAGAGACCCAGTACTTC. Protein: CASSPSGGGKETQYF.

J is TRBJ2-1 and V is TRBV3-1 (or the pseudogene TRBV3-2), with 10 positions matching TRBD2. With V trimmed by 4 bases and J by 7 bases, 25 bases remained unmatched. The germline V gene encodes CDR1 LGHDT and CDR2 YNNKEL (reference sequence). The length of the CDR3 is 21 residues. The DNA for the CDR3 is TGTGCCAGCAGCCGAAGAGAGGTAGCTAGCGGGAGCTCAATCTATAATAATGAGCAGTTCTTC. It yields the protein CASSRREVASGSSIYNNEQFF.

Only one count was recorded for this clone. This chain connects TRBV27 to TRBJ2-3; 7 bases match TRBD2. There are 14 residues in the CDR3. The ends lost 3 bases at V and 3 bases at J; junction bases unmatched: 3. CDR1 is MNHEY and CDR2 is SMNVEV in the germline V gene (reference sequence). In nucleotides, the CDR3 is TGTGCCAGCAGTTTTACGGGGGGAACAGATACGCAGTATTTT. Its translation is CASSFTGGTDTQYF.

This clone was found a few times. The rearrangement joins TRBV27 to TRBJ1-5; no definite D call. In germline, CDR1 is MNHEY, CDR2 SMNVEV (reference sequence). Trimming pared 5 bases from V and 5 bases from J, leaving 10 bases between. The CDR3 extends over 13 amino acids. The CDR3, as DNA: TGTGCCAGCAGTGTACACGGGTATCAGCCCCAGCATTTT. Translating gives CASSVHGYQPQHF.

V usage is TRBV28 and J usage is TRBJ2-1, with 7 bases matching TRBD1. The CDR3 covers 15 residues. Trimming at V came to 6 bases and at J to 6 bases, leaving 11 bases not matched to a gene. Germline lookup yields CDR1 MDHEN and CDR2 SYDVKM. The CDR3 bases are TGTGCCAGCAGGCCGCTCCGGGACAGACCCAATGAGCAGTTCTTC. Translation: CASRPLRDRPNEQFF.